These 23 T cell receptor beta chains share one sample of origin, sequenced in a study of cytomegalovirus exposure and HLA in healthy donors. The PCR made use of 60 Vbeta and 13 Jbeta primers. The table came from immunoSEQ multiplex PCR; TCRdb's copy has only in-frame clones and leaves some out. In the table there are about 110,000 clones, around 85% of which are singletons. Sequencing used PBMCs. These receptors came from a man aged 40-50 years in good health and CMV-seronegative.

This rearrangement joins TRBV6-1 to TRBJ1-5; 8 bases align to TRBD1. The V gene end was trimmed by 10 bases and the J gene end by 6 bases; junction bases not matched to a gene: 14. The CDR3 sequence is 15 residues long. Germline V lookup: CDR1 MNHNS, CDR2 SASEGT. In DNA form, the CDR3 reads TGTGCCACCCGCCGGGACAGGAGGGGGGGTCAGCCCCAGCATTTT. It encodes CATRRDRRGGQPQHF.

The chain's CDR3 is CASSGTGSSHEQYF. The CDR3 nucleotides read TGTGCCAGCAGTGGGACAGGGTCTTCCCACGAGCAGTACTTC. This chain uses TRBV6-1 with TRBJ2-7; 8 nucleotides align to TRBD1. The germline gives CDR1 MNHNS, CDR2 SASEGT. After removal of 4 bases from V and 5 bases from J, the junction contained 7 bases not matched to a gene. This CDR3 has 14 residues.

The gene calls are TRBV2 and TRBJ2-7; 7 nucleotides agree with TRBD1. There are 13 residues in the CDR3. The V and J ends lost 8 bases and 5 bases, in that order; junction bases with no gene match: 9. The germline V gene has CDR1 SNHLY and CDR2 FYNNEI. In DNA, the CDR3 is TGTGCCAGCTACCAGGGGGTCAACCACGAGCAGTACTTC. Translated, it gives CASYQGVNHEQYF.

For the CDR3, the DNA is TGCGCCAGCAGCTTGCTTCTAGCGGGGGGAGAAGTGGAGCAGTTCTTC. It codes for CASSLLLAGGEVEQFF. This chain uses TRBV5-1 with TRBJ2-1; 11 nucleotides line up with TRBD2. The V gene end was trimmed by 1 base and the J gene end by 10 bases; junction bases not matched to a gene: 10. This CDR3 contains 16 residues. Germline V lookup: CDR1 SGHRS, CDR2 YFSETQ.

As regards this clone: At the DNA level, this CDR3 is encoded by other sequences in the same sample as well. The rearrangement links TRBV19 to TRBJ1-5, with 9 bases aligning to TRBD1. This CDR3 has 14 amino acids. Germline loops: CDR1 LNHDA, CDR2 SQIVND (reference sequence). V trimming: 4 bases; J trimming: 4 bases; junction bases outside the gene matches: 2. Here the CDR3 reads CASSTTGGNQPQHF. The CDR3 DNA is TGTGCCAGTAGTACGACAGGGGGGAATCAGCCCCAGCATTTT.

The DNA of the CDR3 is TGTGCCAGCAGCCCAGGGGGCCCTGGCTACACCTTC. It codes for CASSPGGPGYTF. V gene TRBV7-2 combines with J gene TRBJ1-2, with TRBD1 matching over 8 bases. Germline CDR1 reads SGHTA; CDR2 reads FQGNSA. J gave up 7 bases and V 5 bases, and 3 bases lay outside the gene matches. This CDR3 spans 12 amino acids.

The chain employs TRBV29-1 and TRBJ2-5; 8 bases are a match to TRBD1. The CDR3 runs 12 residues. CDR1 SQVTM and CDR2 ANQGSEA come from the germline V gene. J gave up 5 bases and V 5 bases, and 4 bases lay outside the gene matches. The chain's CDR3 is CSVKQGDETQYF. CDR3 DNA sequence: TGCAGCGTTAAACAGGGGGACGAGACCCAGTACTTC.

This chain uses TRBV6-1 with TRBJ2-3; D unresolved. The CDR3 is 13 amino acids. Germline V gene lookup returns CDR1 MNHNS and CDR2 SASEGT. V was pared by 3 bases and J by 2 bases, with 6 bases between. The CDR3 spells CASSEVYTDTQYF. CDR3 in DNA: TGTGCCAGCAGTGAGGTCTACACAGATACGCAGTATTTT.

The V call is TRBV5-4, the J call TRBJ1-2; 9 bases are shared with TRBD1. The CDR3 length is 13 residues. Per the germline V gene, CDR1 is SGHNT and CDR2 is YYREEE (reference sequence). With 5 bases clipped from V and 8 bases from J, the junction kept 7 bases outside the gene matches. The CDR3 protein is CASSLQGAGGYTF. Here the CDR3 DNA reads TGTGCCAGCAGTTTACAGGGGGCGGGGGGCTACACCTTC.

The sample holds a few counts of this clone. The chain carries TRBV29-1 and TRBJ2-7; 9 bases agree with TRBD1. V gave up 4 bases and J gave up 3 bases; unmatched junction bases: 10. Germline V lookup: CDR1 SQVTM, CDR2 ANQGSEA. The CDR3 extends over 15 amino acids. CDR3 nucleotides: TGCAGCGTTGCCTCAGGGGGACAGGGCCGCTACGAGCAGTACTTC. It yields the protein CSVASGGQGRYEQYF.

CDR3 nucleotides: TGTGCCAGCAGACCCGGGACAGAGAATCAGCCCCAGCATTTT. This sequence encodes CASRPGTENQPQHF. The chain links TRBV2 to TRBJ1-5; 7 nucleotides align to TRBD1. The CDR3 is 14 amino acids. Germline loops: CDR1 SNHLY, CDR2 FYNNEI. J lost 4 bases, V lost 6 bases, and 6 bases had no gene match. Filled out from reference TRBV2 and TRBJ1-5, the complete variable domain reads EPEVTQTPSHQVTQMGQEVILRCVPISNHLYFYWYRQILGQKVEFLVSFYNNEISEKSEIFDDQFSVERPDGSNFTLKIRSTKLEDSAMYFCASRPGTENQPQHFGDGTRLSIL.

The genes are TRBV6-5 and TRBJ1-2; tentative D call: TRBD1 (5 bases). V gave up 5 bases and J gave up 8 bases, with 15 bases separating them. Looked up from germline, CDR1 is MNHEY and CDR2 is SVGAGI. This CDR3 contains 13 residues. CDR3 region: CASSRRGWWGYTF. The CDR3 DNA is TGTGCCAGCAGTAGGAGGGGATGGTGGGGCTACACCTTC.

The chain has TRBV25-1 and TRBJ2-1, with D maybe TRBD1 (5 bases). Germline V gives CDR1 MGHDK, CDR2 SYGVNS. V was pared by 4 bases and J by 0 bases, with 7 bases between. The CDR3 contains 14 residues. In nucleotides, the CDR3 is TGTGCCAGCAGTGGACAGAACTCCTACAATGAGCAGTTCTTC. Translated, it gives CASSGQNSYNEQFF.

The rearrangement uses TRBV5-5 and TRBJ2-1; D might be TRBD1 (6 bases). Germline lookup yields CDR1 SGHKS and CDR2 YYEKEE (reference sequence). CDR3 length: 15 residues. V lost 3 bases to trimming and J lost 2 bases, with 12 bases between them. The CDR3 spells CASSWGQKTYNEQFF. CDR3 DNA sequence: TGTGCCAGCAGCTGGGGACAAAAAACCTACAATGAGCAGTTCTTC.

In nucleotides, the CDR3 is TGTGCCAGCAGTGAATCGGGGAATCCTAATGAAAAACTGTTTTTT. Translation gives CASSESGNPNEKLFF. The chain couples TRBV6-1 to TRBJ1-4; D not resolved. This CDR3 is 15 amino acids long. Germline V gives CDR1 MNHNS, CDR2 SASEGT. The germline V and J ends were trimmed by 2 bases and 3 bases, with 10 bases remaining between them.

The genes are TRBV7-9 and TRBJ1-6; maybe TRBD1 (5 bases). The germline V gene has CDR1 SEHNR and CDR2 FQNEAQ (reference sequence). Trimming took off 6 bases at V and 6 bases at J, with 12 bases between the two ends. This CDR3 region has 14 residues. This CDR3 is CASRPGGFNSPLHF. For the CDR3, the DNA is TGTGCCAGCAGGCCCGGGGGTTTTAATTCACCCCTCCACTTT. Full variable domain (outside the CDR3, taken from reference TRBV7-9 and TRBJ1-6): DTGVSQNPRHKITKRGQNVTFRCDPISEHNRLYWYRQTLGQGPEFLTYFQNEAQLEKSRLLSDRFSAERPKGSFSTLEIQRTEQGDSAMYLCASRPGGFNSPLHFGNGTRLTVT.

A single count supports this clone. This rearrangement joins TRBV5-4 to TRBJ1-5; 9 bases are shared with TRBD1. This CDR3 contains 16 residues. Germline lookup yields CDR1 SGHNT and CDR2 YYREEE (reference sequence). V shed 1 base, J shed 5 bases, and the junction held 7 bases outside the gene matches. This CDR3 is CASSLKTGGLDQPQHF. In DNA, the CDR3 is TGTGCCAGCAGCTTGAAGACAGGGGGACTGGATCAGCCCCAGCATTTT. Filled out from reference TRBV5-4 and TRBJ1-5, the complete variable domain reads ETGVTQSPTHLIKTRGQQVTLRCSSQSGHNTVSWYQQALGQGPQFIFQYYREEENGRGNFPPRFSGLQFPNYSSELNVNALELDDSALYLCASSLKTGGLDQPQHFGDGTRLSIL.

The rearrangement joins TRBV6-4 to TRBJ1-1; 8 positions match TRBD1. The CDR3 sequence is 14 residues long. After removal of 5 bases from V and 5 bases from J, the junction contained 7 bases not matched to a gene. In germline, CDR1 is MRHNA, CDR2 SNTAGT. For the CDR3, the DNA is TGTGCCAGCAGTCTTGGACAGGGAGGGACTGAAGCTTTCTTT. Amino acid sequence: CASSLGQGGTEAFF.

The genes are TRBV15 and TRBJ2-2, with D perhaps TRBD2 (6 bases). The CDR3 has 15 residues. The germline CDR1 and CDR2 sequences are LNHNV and YYDKDF (reference sequence). The ends were cut back, 3 bases at V and 4 bases at J, with 12 bases in the middle. In DNA form, the CDR3 reads TGTGCCACCAGCAGGGGGGGTTACCCCACCGGGGAGCTGTTTTTT. It is translated as CATSRGGYPTGELFF.

This clone appeared a few times. Other DNA variants within this sample encode the same CDR3. The gene calls are TRBV14 and TRBJ1-2, with 7 bases matching TRBD1. CDR1 is SGHDN, CDR2 FVKESK, per germline. The CDR3 loop spans 13 amino acids. V dropped 4 bases and J dropped 4; count of bases not matched to a gene: 3. This CDR3 reads CASSLGTAYGYTF. CDR3 coding DNA: TGTGCCAGCAGCCTGGGGACAGCCTATGGCTACACCTTC.

This clone has a single count. V usage is TRBV7-2 and J usage is TRBJ2-6; the D is unclear. The CDR3 has 14 amino acids. V was shortened by 5 bases and J by 0 bases, with 5 bases between the two germline ends. CDR1 and CDR2 (germline): SGHTA, FQGNSA. CDR3 loop: CASSPFSGANVLTF. CDR3 DNA: TGTGCCAGCAGCCCGTTCTCTGGGGCCAACGTCCTGACTTTC.

This chain joins TRBV27 and TRBJ1-5; D is uncertain. V lost 5 bases, J lost 4 bases, and 6 bases lay in between. The germline CDR1 and CDR2 sequences are MNHEY and SMNVEV (reference sequence). CDR3 length equals 12 residues. This chain's CDR3 is CASSPLNQPQHF. CDR3 bases: TGTGCCAGCAGTCCTCTAAATCAGCCCCAGCATTTT.

The chain uses TRBV5-4 and TRBJ1-3; D gene unclear. Trimming stripped 0 bases from V and 4 bases from J, with 8 bases between. The CDR3 extends over 14 amino acids. CDR1 SGHNT and CDR2 YYREEE come from the germline V gene (reference sequence). The CDR3 reads CASSLGANGNTIYF. DNA for the CDR3: TGTGCCAGCAGCTTGGGGGCTAACGGAAACACCATATATTTT.